This T cell receptor beta chain was captured by sequencing in a study of blood T cells in healthy people across ages. This clonotype was seen only a few times. As yet, its antigen is unknown. Together with a sample-barcoded 5' primer, a J-beta primer mix was included in a second PCR lasting roughly 6 to 12 cycles. Each of the samples gave a minimum of 2.5 million paired-end reads that contained CDR3. MiXCR, run by TCRdb on the 5' RACE reads, gives a single entry per CDR3 protein. The sample has 800,000 or so distinct CDR3 sequences; around 62% are singletons. General study findings and limits: In these data, TCR beta diversity tracked strongly with naive T cell percentage.

The donors, aged about 6 to 90, were healthy Caucasians from Russia. CDR3 length: 16 amino acids. From germline, CDR1 is SGHTA and CDR2 FQGNSA. Losses at the gene ends were 4 bases for V and 0 bases for J; bases not matched to a gene: 6. The genes are TRBV7-2 and TRBJ2-5, with 9 bases that match TRBD1. The TCR originated in a man under 40 in good health. The sequenced material came from blood. Here the CDR3 reads CASSSVDRGHQETQYF. The CDR3 DNA reads as TGTGCCAGCAGCTCAGTGGACAGGGGACACCAAGAGACCCAGTACTTC. The full variable domain, rest sourced from reference TRBV7-2 and TRBJ2-5, is GAGVSQSPSNKVTEKGKDVELRCDPISGHTALYWYRQSLGQGLEFLIYFQGNSAPDKSGLPSDRFSAERTGGSVSTLTIQRTQQEDSAVYLCASSSVDRGHQETQYFGPGTRLLVL.